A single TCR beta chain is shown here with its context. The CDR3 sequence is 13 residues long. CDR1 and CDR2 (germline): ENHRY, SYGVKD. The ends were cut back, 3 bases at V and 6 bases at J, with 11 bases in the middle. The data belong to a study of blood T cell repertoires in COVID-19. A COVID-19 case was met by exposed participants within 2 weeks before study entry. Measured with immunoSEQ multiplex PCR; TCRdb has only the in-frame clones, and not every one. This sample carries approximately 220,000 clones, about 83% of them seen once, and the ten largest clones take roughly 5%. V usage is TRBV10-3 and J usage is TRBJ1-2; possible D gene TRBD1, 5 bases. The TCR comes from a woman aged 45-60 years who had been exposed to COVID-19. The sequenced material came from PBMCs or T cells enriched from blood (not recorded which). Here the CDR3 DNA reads TGTGCCATCAGTGATAGAGCAGGGAATGGCTACACCTTC. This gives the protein CAISDRAGNGYTF.